This TCR beta chain was recorded in a study of blood T cell repertoires in COVID-19. Study summary: The United States, Italy and Spain were the sources of the acute and convalescent COVID-19 samples. Nucleic acid was either cDNA or gDNA, and it came from T cells, B-cell-depleted T cells, or PBMCs.

The authors' processing: How many nucleated cells were present was estimated from reference gene primer amplification. The method was immunoSEQ multiplex PCR; TCRdb's version includes in-frame clones alone and lacks a portion of them. For V, J and clone size, that table is used; D and trimming come from the DNA. Here the sample spans about 74,000 clones, approximately 86% being singletons. Germline CDR1 reads SGHTA; CDR2 reads FQGNSA. V lost 1 base, J lost 5 bases, and 3 bases stayed unmatched. This CDR3 region has 14 residues. This TCR came from a woman at least 80 years old with active or convalescent COVID-19. What was sequenced was peripheral blood. The chain joins TRBV7-2 to TRBJ2-5; 8 bases line up with TRBD2. CDR3 nucleotide sequence: TGTGCCAGCAGCTTAGGGACTAGCTCGGAGACCCAGTACTTC. This gives the protein CASSLGTSSETQYF. The full variable domain, in which reference TRBV7-2 and TRBJ2-5 provide the parts outside the CDR3, is GAGVSQSPSNKVTEKGKDVELRCDPISGHTALYWYRQSLGQGLEFLIYFQGNSAPDKSGLPSDRFSAERTGGSVSTLTIQRTQQEDSAVYLCASSLGTSSETQYFGPGTRLLVL.